One sample yielded the 17 T cell receptor beta chains listed below, sequenced in a study of T cell clonality in common variable immunodeficiency. These TCRs are of unknown antigen specificity. Broader study findings: Reportedly, TCR beta sequences from common variable immunodeficiency showed fewer deletions and N-nucleotide insertions.

Assay: immunoSEQ multiplex PCR; the TCRdb copy retains only in-frame clones and omits some. The sample shows roughly 42,000 clones, none of them appearing just once. Material: peripheral blood mononuclear cells. The receptors originated from a human donor with common variable immunodeficiency.

This clone was counted a few times. The CDR3 end falls 3 residues outside the read, so it is completed with the germline J gene. This sequence joins TRBV6-1 and TRBJ2-3; 9 positions agree with TRBD2. Germline CDR1 is MNHNS and CDR2 is SASEGT. Trimming removed 0 bases from V and 5 bases from J; junction bases left unmatched: 6. The CDR3 is made up of 16 amino acids. This chain's CDR3 is CASSEAGGRVRDTQYF. The DNA read from the CDR3 is TGTGCCAGCAGTGAAGCTGGCGGGAGGGTTAGAGATACG.

A note on this clone: The read terminates 3 residues ahead of where the CDR3 ends, so the germline J gene completes it. This chain uses TRBV19 with TRBJ2-1, with 8 positions matching TRBD1. Germline-derived CDR1 and CDR2 are LNHDA and SQIVND (reference sequence). After removal of 3 bases from V and 6 bases from J, the junction contained 13 bases not matched to a gene. The CDR3 has 17 amino acids. The CDR3 DNA, read in part, is TGTGCCAGTAGTATCTATCGCCCCAACAGGGGGATCAATGAG. This sequence encodes CASSIYRPNRGINE. The entire CDR3 reads CASSIYRPNRGINEQFF.

This clone was seen only a few times. The CDR3 is cut off 3 residues early in the read; its end comes from the germline J gene. The rearrangement links TRBV7-2 to TRBJ2-7, with 12 bases fitting TRBD2. The CDR3 has 14 amino acids. The germline CDR1 and CDR2 sequences are SGHTA and FQGNSA. The V gene end was trimmed by 5 bases and the J gene end by 3 bases; junction bases not matched to a gene: 2. Here the CDR3 reads CASSMTSGSYEQYF. The sequenced CDR3 bases are TGTGCCAGCAGCATGACTAGCGGGAGCTACGAG.

In regard to this clone: The sequenced fragment ends 3 residues before the CDR3 boundary, so the rest is inferred from the germline J gene. The chain is built from TRBV2 and TRBJ1-5; D may be TRBD1 (5 bases). The CDR3 loop spans 13 amino acids. Germline lookup yields CDR1 SNHLY and CDR2 FYNNEI. V shed 4 bases and J shed 4 bases, with 8 bases lying between them. The chain's CDR3 is CASSATENQPQHF. The covered CDR3 bases are TGTGCCAGCAGTGCGACAGAAAATCAGCCC.

CDR3 bases read: TGTGCCAGCAGCTTAGATGGAGGGGAGGACACTGAA. This gives the protein CASSLDGGEDTE. The full CDR3 protein reads CASSLDGGEDTEAFF. The V call is TRBV7-9, the J call TRBJ1-1; weak D call: TRBD1 (5 bases). The read ends 3 residues early relative to the CDR3; the germline J gene fills the gap. Trimming took 1 base from V and 3 from J, leaving 12 bases between them. The CDR3 totals 15 residues. Germline-derived CDR1 and CDR2 are SEHNR and FQNEAQ (reference sequence).

With respect to this clone: Read data end 3 residues before the CDR3 end; the end is taken from the germline J gene. V and J are TRBV6-1 and TRBJ2-3, with 7 bases matching TRBD1. Germline V lookup: CDR1 MNHNS, CDR2 SASEGT. The CDR3 covers 13 residues. V dropped 2 bases and J dropped 7; count of bases not matched to a gene: 3. The CDR3 spells CASSENRGYTQYF. The part of the CDR3 DNA that was read is TGTGCCAGCAGTGAAAACAGGGGATATACG.

With respect to this clone: Read coverage stops 3 residues before the CDR3 terminus; the germline J gene supplies the remainder. This sequence joins TRBV19 and TRBJ2-1, with 14 positions matching TRBD2. J was trimmed by 5 bases and V by 3 bases; bases with no gene match: 12. There are 19 residues in the CDR3. The germline gives CDR1 LNHDA, CDR2 SQIVND (reference sequence). CDR3 sequence: CASSIPAPSGLAGDNEQFF. CDR3 bases read: TGTGCCAGTAGTATTCCCGCACCCTCGGGACTAGCGGGAGACAATGAG.

This clone was detected many times. The read ends 3 residues early relative to the CDR3; the germline J gene fills the gap. This rearrangement joins TRBV6-2 or TRBV6-3 to TRBJ1-2, with 8 bases aligning to TRBD1. The CDR3 runs 16 residues. The V gene end was trimmed by 5 bases and the J gene end by 5 bases; junction bases not matched to a gene: 13. CDR1 and CDR2 (germline): MNHEY, SVGEGT. The CDR3 here is CASSTRDRPAQYGYTF. Partial CDR3 DNA: TGTGCCAGCAGTACCCGGGACAGGCCGGCTCAATATGGC.

Comments on this clone: The read halts 3 residues ahead of the CDR3 end, with the missing end drawn from the germline J gene. The V call is TRBV30, the J call TRBJ2-5, with D possibly matching TRBD2 (6 bases). In germline, CDR1 is GTSNPN, CDR2 SVGIG (reference sequence). Between the trimmed V and J ends, which lost 5 bases and 6 bases, there was a span of 22 bases. The CDR3 is made up of 15 amino acids. CDR3: CAWRRFGGAVQTQYF. The CDR3 DNA, read in part, is TGTGCCTGGCGTCGTTTTGGCGGGGCGGTACAGACC.

This clone was seen at least ten times. Read data end 3 residues before the CDR3 end; the end is taken from the germline J gene. V and J are TRBV28 and TRBJ2-5; TRBD2 might be the D (6 bases). Germline V gives CDR1 MDHEN, CDR2 SYDVKM. The CDR3 spans 15 residues. V dropped 4 bases and J dropped 4 bases, with 16 bases sitting between them. This CDR3 reads CASSSRDSEGETQYF. The part of the CDR3 DNA that was read is TGTGCCAGCAGTTCGAGGGACTCCGAGGGAGAGACC.

This clone was detected only a few times. The read is 3 residues too short to cover the CDR3 end, so that end is filled in from the germline J gene. The same CDR3 also results from other DNA sequences found in this sample. V usage is TRBV7-6 and J usage is TRBJ2-5; 8 nucleotides line up with TRBD2. V was clipped by 5 bases and J by 5 bases; unmatched bases: 10. This CDR3 has 15 amino acids. The germline CDR1 and CDR2 sequences are SGHVS and FNYEAQ. The CDR3 bases that were read are TGTGCCAGCAGCCTAGGAAGCGGGAGCGGGGAGACC. Translated, it gives CASSLGSGSGET. The entire CDR3 reads CASSLGSGSGETQYF.

This clone was counted at least ten times. With the read ending 3 residues before the CDR3 end, the germline J gene is used to fill in that end. Other DNA sequences within the sample encode an identical CDR3. The chain has TRBV5-6 and TRBJ1-2; perhaps TRBD1 as D (6 bases). CDR3 size: 13 residues. CDR1 SGHDT and CDR2 YYEEEE come from the germline V gene. Trimming removed 3 bases from V and 4 bases from J, with 10 bases in between. The CDR3 loop is CASSSGQSYGYTF. Partial CDR3 DNA: TGTGCCAGCAGCTCCGGACAGAGCTATGGC.

There are many counts of this clone. The observed sequence ends 3 residues before the CDR3 terminus, with the missing tail filled in from the germline J gene. The chain uses TRBV14 and TRBJ2-1; 7 nucleotides align to TRBD2. Trimming took 6 bases from V and 2 from J; bases not matched to a gene: 7. Looked up from germline, CDR1 is SGHDN and CDR2 is FVKESK. This CDR3 spans 15 amino acids. The covered CDR3 bases are TGTGCCAGCAGTCGGGACTACCCAGCCTACAATGAG. This sequence encodes CASSRDYPAYNE. The whole CDR3 is CASSRDYPAYNEQFF.

CDR3 residues: CASSEAGGRHTDTQYF. The sequenced part of the CDR3 DNA is TGTGCCAGCAGTGAAGCGGGCGGGAGGCACACAGATACG. The genes are TRBV2 and TRBJ2-3; 8 nucleotides match TRBD2. Read coverage stops 3 residues before the CDR3 terminus; the germline J gene supplies the remainder. CDR3 length: 16 amino acids. Trimming at V came to 0 bases and at J to 2 bases, leaving 4 bases not matched to a gene. Germline V gene data show CDR1 as SNHLY and CDR2 as FYNNEI.

As regards this clone: The read finishes 3 residues shy of the CDR3 end, and the germline J gene is used to complete it. The chain has TRBV19 and TRBJ1-1; 7 nucleotides align to TRBD1. This CDR3 has 15 amino acids. Germline loops: CDR1 LNHDA, CDR2 SQIVND (reference sequence). Germline trimming cut 9 bases from V and 5 bases from J; bases unmatched to any gene: 15. CDR3 amino acids: CARPNSGTEGTEAFF. The covered CDR3 bases are TGTGCCAGACCGAATTCCGGGACAGAAGGGACTGAA.

Details on this clone: The CDR3 extends 3 residues past the end of the read, so its final part is completed from the germline J gene. The V gene is TRBV5-1, the J gene TRBJ2-1; no clear D. Germline lookup yields CDR1 SGHRS and CDR2 YFSETQ. The ends were cut back, 0 bases at V and 8 bases at J, with 12 bases in the middle. This CDR3 has 14 amino acids. The CDR3 DNA, read in part, is TGCGCCAGCAGCTTGGAAACGGTTGTGGATGAG. As protein: CASSLETVVDE. The complete CDR3 sequence is CASSLETVVDEQFF.

In the case of this clone: Read coverage stops 3 residues before the CDR3 terminus; the germline J gene supplies the remainder. The V gene is TRBV19, the J gene TRBJ1-5, with TRBD1 as a possible D gene (6 bases). This CDR3 is built from 16 residues. Germline-derived CDR1 and CDR2 are LNHDA and SQIVND (reference sequence). V lost 6 bases to trimming and J lost 2 bases, with 17 bases between them. The sequenced part of the CDR3 DNA is TGTGCCAGTAGACAAAACAGGGAATTGGGCAATCAGCCC. Amino acid sequence: CASRQNRELGNQP. The whole CDR3 protein is CASRQNRELGNQPQHF.